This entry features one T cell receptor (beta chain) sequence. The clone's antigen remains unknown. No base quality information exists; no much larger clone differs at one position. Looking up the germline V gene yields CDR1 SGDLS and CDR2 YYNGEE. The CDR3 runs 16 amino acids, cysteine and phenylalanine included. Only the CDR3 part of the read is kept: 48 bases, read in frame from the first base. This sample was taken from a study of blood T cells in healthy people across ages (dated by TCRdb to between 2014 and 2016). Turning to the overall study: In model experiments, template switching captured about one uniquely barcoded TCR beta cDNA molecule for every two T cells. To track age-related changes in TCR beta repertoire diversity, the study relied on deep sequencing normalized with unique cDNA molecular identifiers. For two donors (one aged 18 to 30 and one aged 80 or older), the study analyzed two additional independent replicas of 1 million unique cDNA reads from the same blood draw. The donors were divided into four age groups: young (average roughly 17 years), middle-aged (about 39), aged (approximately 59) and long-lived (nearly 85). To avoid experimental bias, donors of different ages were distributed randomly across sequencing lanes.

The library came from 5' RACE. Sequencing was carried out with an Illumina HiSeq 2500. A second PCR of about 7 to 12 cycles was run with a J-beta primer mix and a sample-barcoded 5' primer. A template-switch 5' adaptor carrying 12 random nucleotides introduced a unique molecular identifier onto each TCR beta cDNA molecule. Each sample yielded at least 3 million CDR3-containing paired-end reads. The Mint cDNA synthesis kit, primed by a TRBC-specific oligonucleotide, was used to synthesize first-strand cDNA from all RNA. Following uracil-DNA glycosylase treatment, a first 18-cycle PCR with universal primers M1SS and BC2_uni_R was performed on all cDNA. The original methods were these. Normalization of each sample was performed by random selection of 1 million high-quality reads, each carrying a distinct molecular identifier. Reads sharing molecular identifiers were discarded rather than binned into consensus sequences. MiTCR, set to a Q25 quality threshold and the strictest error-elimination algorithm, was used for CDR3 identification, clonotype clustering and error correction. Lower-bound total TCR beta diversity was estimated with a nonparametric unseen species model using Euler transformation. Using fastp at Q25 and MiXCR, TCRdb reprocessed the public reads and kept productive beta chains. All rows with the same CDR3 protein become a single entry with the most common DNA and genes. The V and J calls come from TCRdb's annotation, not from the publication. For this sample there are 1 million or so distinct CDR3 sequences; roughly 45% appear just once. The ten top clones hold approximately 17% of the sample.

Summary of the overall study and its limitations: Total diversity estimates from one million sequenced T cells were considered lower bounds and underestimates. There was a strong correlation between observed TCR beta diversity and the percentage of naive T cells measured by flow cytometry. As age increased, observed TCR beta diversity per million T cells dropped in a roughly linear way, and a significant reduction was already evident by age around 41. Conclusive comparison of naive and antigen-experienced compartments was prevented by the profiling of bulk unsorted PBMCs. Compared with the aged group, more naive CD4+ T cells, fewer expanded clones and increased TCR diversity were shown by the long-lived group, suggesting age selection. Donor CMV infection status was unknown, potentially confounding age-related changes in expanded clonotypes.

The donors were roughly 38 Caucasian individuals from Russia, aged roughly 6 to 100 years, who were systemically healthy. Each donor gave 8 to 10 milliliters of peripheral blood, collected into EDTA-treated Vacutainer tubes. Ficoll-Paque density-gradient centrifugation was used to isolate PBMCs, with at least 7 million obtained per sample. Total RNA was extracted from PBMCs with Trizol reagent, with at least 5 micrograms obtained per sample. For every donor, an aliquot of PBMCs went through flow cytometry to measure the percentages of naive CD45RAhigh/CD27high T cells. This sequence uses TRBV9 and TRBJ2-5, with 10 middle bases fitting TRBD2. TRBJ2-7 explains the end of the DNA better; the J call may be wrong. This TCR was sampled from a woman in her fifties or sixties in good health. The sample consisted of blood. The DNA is TGTGCCAGCAGCGTAACCCCTAGCGGGAGTGGGTACGAGCAGTACTTC. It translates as CASSVTPSGSGYEQYF.